The entry below describes one T cell receptor (beta chain). The target antigen is unknown. The data belong to a study of vaccination and CD4 T cells after COVID-19. Treatment indicated: approximately 10-day PBMC culture with coronavirus spike peptide pools or control peptides (ViraFEST assay). Sequenced with the Oncomine TCR Beta short-read assay was DNA taken from cultured CD4+ T cells. In TCRdb, the PCR reads were re-called with MiXCR into one record per CDR3 protein. The sample holds 14,000 to 15,000 distinct CDR3 sequences, around 56% seen once. General study results and limits: Post-vaccination, and not before, a median about 90% of reactive clones appeared in convalescent patients.

This clonotype was obtained from a human donor who had recovered from COVID-19. Sequenced input: CD4+ T cells from blood, cultured in vitro.

The CDR3 DNA follows: TGCAGTGCTAGAAAGATAACTTCGACTAGCGGGGGCACAGATACGCAGTATTTT. It is translated as CSARKITSTSGGTDTQYF. The V gene is TRBV20-1, the J gene TRBJ2-3; TRBD2 aligns across 11 bases. Germline assignment: CDR1 DFQATT and CDR2 SNEGSKA (reference sequence). The CDR3 is 18 amino acids. V shed 2 bases, J shed 1 base, and the junction held 11 bases outside the gene matches.